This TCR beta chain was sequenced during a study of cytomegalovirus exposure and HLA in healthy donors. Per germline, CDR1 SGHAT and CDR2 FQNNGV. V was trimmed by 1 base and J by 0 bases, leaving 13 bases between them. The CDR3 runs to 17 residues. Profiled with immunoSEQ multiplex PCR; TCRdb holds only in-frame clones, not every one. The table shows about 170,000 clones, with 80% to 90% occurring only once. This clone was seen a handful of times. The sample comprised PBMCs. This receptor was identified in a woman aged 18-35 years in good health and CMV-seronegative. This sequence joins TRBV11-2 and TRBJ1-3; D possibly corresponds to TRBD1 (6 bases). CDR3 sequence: CASSLVAGAISGNTIYF. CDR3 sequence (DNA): TGTGCCAGCAGCTTAGTTGCAGGGGCGATCTCTGGAAACACCATATATTTT.